These 30 T cell receptor beta chains share one sample of origin, sequenced in a study of blood T cell repertoires in COVID-19. Generated by immunoSEQ multiplex PCR, the TCRdb table keeps only in-frame clones and is missing some. Of about 130,000 clones in the sample, just over 75% were seen once. Material: peripheral blood. The receptors originated from a human donor in a cohort sampled during active COVID-19.

The rearrangement links TRBV10-3 to TRBJ2-7, with a possible D match to TRBD1 (6 bases). Germline loops: CDR1 ENHRY, CDR2 SYGVKD. This CDR3 comprises 16 residues. V was cut by 10 bases and J by 6 bases, with 28 bases left in between. The CDR3 sequence: CATGNRQDQGYGEQYF. In DNA form, the CDR3 reads TGTGCCACGGGCAATCGACAGGACCAGGGTTATGGCGAGCAGTACTTC.

The chain is built from TRBV19 and TRBJ2-3, with TRBD2 matching over 7 bases. CDR1 and CDR2 (germline): LNHDA, SQIVND (reference sequence). The J segment lost 5 bases and the V segment lost 5 bases, leaving 7 bases of the junction unmatched. This CDR3 is 14 amino acids long. The CDR3 sequence: CASSREVALDTQYF. CDR3 sequence (DNA): TGTGCCAGTAGTCGGGAGGTGGCTTTAGATACGCAGTATTTT.

This chain links TRBV5-8 with TRBJ2-5, with TRBD1 matching 8 bases. CDR3 size: 17 residues. Germline V CDR1 and CDR2: SGHTS, YDEGEE. Trimming took 6 bases from V and 5 from J; bases not matched to a gene: 18. CDR3: CASNPILDRGMRETQYF. As DNA, the CDR3 is TGTGCCAGCAACCCTATTCTCGACAGGGGCATGAGGGAGACCCAGTACTTC.

The chain is built from TRBV11-2 and TRBJ2-5, with 7 bases identical to TRBD1. From germline, CDR1 is SGHAT and CDR2 FQNNGV. The CDR3 length is 15 residues. V was pared by 0 bases and J by 4 bases, with 5 bases of the junction left unmatched. CDR3 DNA: TGTGCCAGCAGCTTAGACAGGGGGTTCACAGAGACCCAGTACTTC. Translated: CASSLDRGFTETQYF.

The chain recombines TRBV13 with TRBJ1-4; D remains ambiguous. Germline loops: CDR1 PRHDT, CDR2 FYEKMQ (reference sequence). Trimming removed 4 bases at V and 5 bases at J, with 14 bases between. The CDR3 runs to 15 residues. CDR3: CASSYSTNVNEKLFF. The CDR3 DNA reads TGTGCCAGCAGCTATAGCACGAACGTAAATGAAAAACTGTTTTTT. Full variable domain (missing parts from reference TRBV13 and TRBJ1-4): AAGVIQSPRHLIKEKRETATLKCYPIPRHDTVYWYQQGPGQDPQFLISFYEKMQSDKGSIPDRFSAQQFSDYHSELNMSSLELGDSALYFCASSYSTNVNEKLFFGSGTQLSVL.

This clone is deemed medium-sized (0.01 to 0.1%). The rearrangement links TRBV5-4 to TRBJ1-4; weak D call: TRBD1 (5 bases). Germline V lookup: CDR1 SGHNT, CDR2 YYREEE (reference sequence). Deletions cut 2 bases from V and 7 bases from J, with 6 bases between. CDR3 length equals 12 residues. CDR3 DNA: TGTGCCAGCAGCTTAAGGGGTGAAAAACTGTTTTTT. It codes for CASSLRGEKLFF.

As DNA, the CDR3 is TGTGCCAGCAGCTTCGGGACAGCGAACACTGAAGCTTTCTTT. It yields the protein CASSFGTANTEAFF. The V call is TRBV11-2, the J call TRBJ1-1, with 7 bases aligning to TRBD1. With 3 bases clipped from V and 1 base from J, the junction kept 2 bases outside the gene matches. CDR3 length: 14 amino acids. From germline, CDR1 is SGHAT and CDR2 FQNNGV.

This chain connects TRBV5-6 to TRBJ2-7; TRBD1 is a possible D gene (7 bases). Trimming pared 4 bases from V and 7 bases from J, leaving 15 bases between. The CDR3 sequence is 13 residues long. The V gene's germline CDR1 is SGHDT and CDR2 YYEEEE. The CDR3 reads CASSPYAGGEQYF. Here the CDR3 DNA reads TGTGCCAGCAGCCCCTACGCAGGGGGGGAGCAGTACTTC.

This chain links TRBV23-1 with TRBJ2-7; D gene unclear. TRBV23-1 falls under the ORF class, with uncertain function. The CDR3 extends over 14 amino acids. V dropped 1 base and J dropped 9 bases, with 16 bases sitting between them. CDR3 amino acids: CASSQCVPAHGQYF. As DNA, the CDR3 is TGCGCCAGCAGTCAATGTGTTCCCGCCCACGGGCAGTACTTC.

The chain is built from TRBV27 and TRBJ1-1; possible D gene TRBD1, 6 bases. Trimming cost V 2 bases and J 1 base, with 11 bases left between them. CDR3 length: 15 residues. The V gene's germline CDR1 is MNHEY and CDR2 SMNVEV (reference sequence). This chain's CDR3 is CASSLGQGRNTEAFF. The DNA for the CDR3 is TGTGCCAGCAGTTTAGGTCAGGGGAGGAACACTGAAGCTTTCTTT.

The chain has TRBV9 and TRBJ1-4; D not certain. This CDR3 has 14 amino acids. CDR1 and CDR2 (germline): SGDLS, YYNGEE. V was trimmed by 6 bases and J by 4 bases, leaving 13 bases between them. The CDR3 is CASTRGRRNEKLFF. The CDR3 region has the DNA TGTGCCAGCACCCGAGGGCGGCGTAATGAAAAACTGTTTTTT.

This clone was seen a handful of times. The J gene is TRBJ1-4, the V gene TRBV6-2 or TRBV6-3, with D unresolved. V dropped 6 bases and J dropped 5 bases, with 19 bases sitting between them. Germline assignment: CDR1 MNHEY and CDR2 SVGEGT. The CDR3 is 16 residues long. The CDR3 nucleotides read TGTGCCAGCAGCTCTATTCGACGGGATTTAAATGAAAAACTGTTTTTT. This encodes CASSSIRRDLNEKLFF.

This chain links TRBV6-5 with TRBJ1-1; the D gene is possibly TRBD1 (5 bases). Between the trimmed V and J ends, which lost 0 bases and 7 bases, there was a span of 15 bases. The CDR3 loop spans 15 amino acids. The V gene's germline CDR1 is MNHEY and CDR2 SVGAGI. CDR3 nucleotide sequence: TGTGCCAGCAGTTACTCGAAGCCGACAGCTCGTGAAGCTTTCTTT. Encoded protein: CASSYSKPTAREAFF.

The CDR3 sequence: CASKVGSQTDTQYF. In DNA, the CDR3 is TGTGCCAGCAAAGTGGGTAGCCAGACAGATACGCAGTATTTT. The chain has TRBV2 and TRBJ2-3, with unresolved D. The CDR3 is made up of 14 amino acids. The germline CDR1 and CDR2 sequences are SNHLY and FYNNEI. V lost 7 bases, J lost 3 bases, and 14 bases lay in between.

The rearrangement links TRBV19 to TRBJ1-6; 7 positions match TRBD1. In germline, CDR1 is LNHDA, CDR2 SQIVND (reference sequence). V trimming: 2 bases; J trimming: 7 bases; junction bases outside the gene matches: 5. The CDR3 runs 15 residues. CDR3 nucleotide sequence: TGTGCCAGTAGTATACACACAGGGGACAATTCACCCCTCCACTTT. Translating gives CASSIHTGDNSPLHF. Full variable domain (missing parts from reference TRBV19 and TRBJ1-6): DGGITQSPKYLFRKEGQNVTLSCEQNLNHDAMYWYRQDPGQGLRLIYYSQIVNDFQKGDIAEGYSVSREKKESFPLTVTSAQKNPTAFYLCASSIHTGDNSPLHFGNGTRLTVT.

The chain recombines TRBV6-5 with TRBJ2-6, with 7 bases fitting TRBD1. The CDR3 has 15 residues. V trimming: 5 bases; J trimming: 2 bases; junction bases outside the gene matches: 3. Germline assignment: CDR1 MNHEY and CDR2 SVGAGI. The CDR3 DNA is TGTGCCAGCAGTACCGACAGGGCTGGGGCCAACGTCCTGACTTTC. As protein: CASSTDRAGANVLTF.

The CDR3 is CASSASLYSGGVTDTQYF. CDR3 nucleotide sequence: TGCGCCAGCAGCGCCTCGTTGTATAGCGGGGGCGTCACAGATACGCAGTATTTT. This chain links TRBV23-1 with TRBJ2-3; 9 bases fit TRBD2. TRBV23-1 is flagged as an ORF with uncertain function. V dropped 6 bases and J dropped 2; count of bases not matched to a gene: 15. The CDR3 has 18 amino acids.

The chain recombines TRBV6-5 with TRBJ2-2; D gene ambiguous. Per the germline V gene, CDR1 is MNHEY and CDR2 is SVGAGI. The CDR3 loop spans 13 amino acids. Trimming removed 3 bases from V and 7 bases from J, with 9 bases in between. The CDR3 region has the DNA TGTGCCAGCAGTTATATCTTTAGCGGGGAGCTGTTTTTT. Protein product: CASSYIFSGELFF.

The chain is built from TRBV5-4 and TRBJ2-7, with 7 bases lining up with TRBD2. The CDR3 has 13 residues. Germline V gene data show CDR1 as SGHNT and CDR2 as YYREEE (reference sequence). J gave up 3 bases and V 4 bases, and 4 bases lay outside the gene matches. The CDR3 DNA is TGTGCCAGCAGCCCGGGGGGTGGCTACGAGCAGTACTTC. It encodes CASSPGGGYEQYF.

The chain links TRBV3-1 (or the pseudogene TRBV3-2) to TRBJ1-1; unclear D gene. The V and J ends lost 3 bases and 0 bases respectively, with 8 bases between them. This CDR3 contains 14 residues. From germline, CDR1 is LGHDT and CDR2 YNNKEL (reference sequence). CDR3 nucleotides: TGTGCCAGCAGCCACCACTCCATGAACACTGAAGCTTTCTTT. Encoded protein: CASSHHSMNTEAFF.

The V call is TRBV24-1, the J call TRBJ2-1; the D is unclear. The V end was cut by 0 bases, the J end by 1 base, with 9 bases between. The CDR3 is 16 amino acids. Germline V gene sequence: CDR1 KGHDR, CDR2 SFDVKD. CDR3 coding DNA: TGTGCCACCAGTGATTTGTGGGCACGGTCCTACAATGAGCAGTTCTTC. Protein: CATSDLWARSYNEQFF.

This chain uses TRBV9 with TRBJ1-2, with D unclear. Germline CDR1 is SGDLS and CDR2 is YYNGEE. The V end was cut by 0 bases, the J end by 4 bases, with 10 bases between. This CDR3 spans 14 amino acids. In DNA, the CDR3 is TGTGCCAGCAGCGTAGAGCCGGGTAGCTATGGCTACACCTTC. This gives the protein CASSVEPGSYGYTF.

This clone was counted between two and nine times. The chain is built from TRBV27 and TRBJ1-2; 7 bases fit TRBD1. The CDR3 is 13 residues long. The V gene's germline CDR1 is MNHEY and CDR2 SMNVEV (reference sequence). The V segment lost 3 bases and the J segment 4 bases; nucleotides outside the gene matches: 2. The DNA for the CDR3 is TGTGCCAGCAGTTTGTACAGGGGCTATGGCTACACCTTC. Translated: CASSLYRGYGYTF.

The V gene is TRBV7-9, the J gene TRBJ1-1, with 8 bases fitting TRBD1. Germline CDR1 and CDR2: SEHNR and FQNEAQ (reference sequence). The V and J ends lost 3 bases and 6 bases, in that order; junction bases with no gene match: 6. The CDR3 extends over 14 amino acids. The CDR3 region is CASSFGQGFSEAFF. CDR3 nucleotide sequence: TGTGCCAGCAGCTTCGGACAGGGATTCTCTGAAGCTTTCTTT.

The chain recombines TRBV19 with TRBJ1-5, with 7 bases fitting TRBD1. J was trimmed by 0 bases and V by 3 bases; bases with no gene match: 8. The germline CDR1 and CDR2 sequences are LNHDA and SQIVND (reference sequence). The CDR3 spans 17 residues. CDR3 nucleotide sequence: TGTGCCAGTAGTATTCAGACAGGGCTTTATAGCAATCAGCCCCAGCATTTT. It translates to CASSIQTGLYSNQPQHF.

The V call is TRBV14, the J call TRBJ2-3; 8 bases fit TRBD2. Germline assignment: CDR1 SGHDN and CDR2 FVKESK. The CDR3 extends over 16 amino acids. Trimming took 4 bases from V and 6 from J; bases not matched to a gene: 12. The CDR3 nucleotides read TGTGCCAGCAGCCCATCGGGACTAGGGGGGCTGGATACGCAGTATTTT. Its protein product is CASSPSGLGGLDTQYF.

This chain connects TRBV18 to TRBJ2-1, with 12 bases fitting TRBD2. The germline V gene has CDR1 KGHSH and CDR2 LQKENI. Trimming cost V 8 bases and J 0 bases; bases outside gene matches: 14. The CDR3 runs 19 residues. CDR3 loop: CASRGASGGAGSSYNEQFF. In nucleotides, the CDR3 is TGTGCCAGCCGAGGGGCTAGCGGGGGGGCCGGGAGCTCCTACAATGAGCAGTTCTTC.

This rearrangement joins TRBV27 to TRBJ2-1; TRBD1 matches at 11 bases. V was clipped by 4 bases and J by 2 bases; unmatched bases: 1. The CDR3 covers 15 residues. Germline-derived CDR1 and CDR2 are MNHEY and SMNVEV (reference sequence). The CDR3, as DNA: TGTGCCAGCAGTTCGGGACAGGGGGCCTACAATGAGCAGTTCTTC. Translation: CASSSGQGAYNEQFF.

The rearrangement links TRBV19 to TRBJ2-5; D ambiguous. V shed 6 bases and J shed 5 bases, with 7 bases lying between them. CDR1 is LNHDA, CDR2 SQIVND, per germline (reference sequence). CDR3 length equals 11 residues. CDR3: CASRAGETQYF. The CDR3 bases are TGTGCCAGTAGGGCTGGTGAGACCCAGTACTTC.

V usage is TRBV6-2 or TRBV6-3 and J usage is TRBJ1-2, with no clear D. Germline V gene data show CDR1 as MNHEY and CDR2 as SVGEGT. V was trimmed by 0 bases and J by 4 bases, leaving 12 bases between them. The CDR3 runs to 15 residues. This CDR3 reads CASSYSGARRYGYTF. In nucleotides, the CDR3 is TGTGCCAGCAGTTACTCGGGCGCCCGGCGCTATGGCTACACCTTC.